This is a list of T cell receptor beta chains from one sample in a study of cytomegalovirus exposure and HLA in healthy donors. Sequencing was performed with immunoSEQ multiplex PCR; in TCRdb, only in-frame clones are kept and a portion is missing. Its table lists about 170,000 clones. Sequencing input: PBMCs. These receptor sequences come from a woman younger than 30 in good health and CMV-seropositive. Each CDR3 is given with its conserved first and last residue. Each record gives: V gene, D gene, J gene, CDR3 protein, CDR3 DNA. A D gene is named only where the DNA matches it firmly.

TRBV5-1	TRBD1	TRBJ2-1	CASSLQQGGQSEQFF	TGCGCCAGCAGCTTGCAACAGGGGGGACAATCGGAGCAGTTCTTC
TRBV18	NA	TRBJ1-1	CASSPSAGITEAFF	TGTGCCAGCTCACCATCCGCCGGGATAACTGAAGCTTTCTTT
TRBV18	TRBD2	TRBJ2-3	CASSAIGPSGGYTDTQYF	TGTGCCAGCTCAGCAATCGGCCCTAGCGGGGGTTACACAGATACGCAGTATTTT
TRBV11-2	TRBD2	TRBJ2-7	CASSLFSRLAGTYEQYF	TGTGCCAGCAGCTTATTCTCCCGACTAGCGGGCACCTACGAGCAGTACTTC
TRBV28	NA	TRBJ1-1	CASSLQGSFSKNTEAFF	TGTGCCAGCAGTCTTCAGGGGTCGTTCTCTAAGAACACTGAAGCTTTCTTT
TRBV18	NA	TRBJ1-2	CASSPPVRLPDGGYTF	TGTGCCAGCTCACCACCGGTCCGACTACCAGACGGTGGCTACACCTTC
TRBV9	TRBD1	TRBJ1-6	CASSYRQGDFYNSPLHF	TGTGCCAGCAGCTATCGACAGGGAGATTTTTATAATTCACCCCTCCACTTT
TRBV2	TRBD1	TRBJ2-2	CASSGDRAVNTGELFF	TGTGCCAGCAGTGGAGACAGGGCGGTCAACACCGGGGAGCTGTTTTTT
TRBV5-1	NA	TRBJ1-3	CASSLQGLGNTIYF	TGCGCCAGCAGCTTACAGGGTTTAGGAAACACCATATATTTT
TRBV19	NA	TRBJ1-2	CASSLGAGDGYTF	TGTGCCAGTAGTTTGGGGGCAGGGGATGGCTACACCTTC
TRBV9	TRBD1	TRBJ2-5	CASSPGWTGDIETQYF	TGTGCCAGCAGCCCCGGGTGGACAGGGGATATAGAGACCCAGTACTTC
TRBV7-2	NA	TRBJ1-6	CASSLGAGILSSYNSPLHF	TGTGCCAGCAGCTTAGGGGCAGGTATACTGAGCTCCTATAATTCACCCCTCCACTTT
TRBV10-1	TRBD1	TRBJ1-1	CASSERQEPGGTEAFF	TGCGCCAGCAGTGAGAGACAGGAACCAGGGGGCACTGAAGCTTTCTTT
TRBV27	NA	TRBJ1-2	CASSPGRGGYTF	TGTGCCAGCAGCCCCGGAAGGGGTGGCTACACCTTC
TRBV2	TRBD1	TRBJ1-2	CASRLTGSVNYGYTF	TGTGCCAGCAGGCTGACAGGGTCGGTCAACTATGGCTACACCTTC
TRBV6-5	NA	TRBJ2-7	CASSYGPSYEQYF	TGTGCCAGCAGTTACGGTCCATCCTACGAGCAGTACTTC
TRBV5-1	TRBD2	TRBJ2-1	CASSYPGSGWDNEQFF	TGCGCCAGCAGCTACCCCGGTAGCGGGTGGGACAATGAGCAGTTCTTC
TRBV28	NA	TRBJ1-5	CASSLFRRNQPQHF	TGTGCCAGCAGTTTATTTCGCCGGAATCAGCCCCAGCATTTT
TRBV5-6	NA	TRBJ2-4	CASSSANIQYF	TGTGCCAGCAGCTCCGCGAACATTCAGTACTTC
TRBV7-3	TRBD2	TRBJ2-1	CASSPSGGIGNEQFF	TGTGCCAGCAGCCCTAGCGGGGGGATTGGGAATGAGCAGTTCTTC
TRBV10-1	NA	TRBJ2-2	CASSDEGSKNTGELFF	TGCGCCAGCAGTGACGAGGGATCCAAGAACACCGGGGAGCTGTTTTTT
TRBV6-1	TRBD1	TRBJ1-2	CASSEATGVYGYTF	TGTGCCAGCAGTGAAGCCACAGGGGTCTATGGCTACACCTTC
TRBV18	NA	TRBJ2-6	CASSPGGVSGANVLTF	TGTGCCAGCTCACCAGGAGGGGTTTCTGGGGCCAACGTCCTGACTTTC
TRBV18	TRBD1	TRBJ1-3	CASSPTTGRSGNTIYF	TGTGCCAGCTCACCCACGACAGGGAGGTCTGGAAACACCATATATTTT
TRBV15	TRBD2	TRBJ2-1	CATSSQAGGPRNEQFF	TGTGCCACCAGCAGTCAAGCGGGAGGGCCTCGTAATGAGCAGTTCTTC
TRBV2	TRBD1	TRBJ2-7	CASSEWTGVLRDEQYF	TGTGCCAGCAGTGAATGGACAGGGGTTTTAAGGGACGAGCAGTACTTC
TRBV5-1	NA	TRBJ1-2	CASRKQDINYGYTF	TGCGCCAGCAGAAAACAGGACATTAACTATGGCTACACCTTC
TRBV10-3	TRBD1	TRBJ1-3	CAIRGQGASGNTIYF	TGTGCCATCAGAGGACAGGGCGCCTCTGGAAACACCATATATTTT
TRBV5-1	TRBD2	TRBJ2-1	CASSLVASGEQFF	TGCGCCAGCAGCTTGGTGGCTAGCGGGGAGCAGTTCTTC
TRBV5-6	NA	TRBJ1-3	CASSLGLSLGNTIYF	TGTGCCAGCAGCCTTGGACTGTCCCTCGGAAACACCATATATTTT
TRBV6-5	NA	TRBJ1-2	CASSYQQGHPYGYTF	TGTGCCAGCAGTTACCAACAGGGCCACCCCTATGGCTACACCTTC
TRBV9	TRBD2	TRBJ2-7	CASSVGEGLAAYEQYF	TGTGCCAGCAGCGTAGGAGAAGGACTAGCGGCCTACGAGCAGTACTTC
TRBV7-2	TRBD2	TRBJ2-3	CASSLVVAGGLRDTQYF	TGTGCCAGCAGCTTAGTGGTAGCGGGGGGTCTCCGGGATACGCAGTATTTT
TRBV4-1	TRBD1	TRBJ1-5	CASSQDKKDRIDIRNQPQHF	TGCGCCAGCAGCCAAGATAAGAAGGACAGGATCGATATTCGTAACCAGCCCCAGCATTTT
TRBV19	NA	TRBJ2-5	CASTGIGETQYF	TGTGCCAGTACCGGTATCGGGGAGACCCAGTACTTC
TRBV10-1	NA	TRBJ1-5	CASSGQGNQPQHF	TGCGCCAGCAGTGGGCAGGGTAATCAGCCCCAGCATTTT
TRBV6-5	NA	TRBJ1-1	CASSPSAGGAFF	TGTGCCAGCAGTCCGTCTGCCGGAGGAGCTTTCTTT
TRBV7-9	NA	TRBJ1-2	CASSLRELSDYGYTF	TGTGCCAGCAGCTTGCGAGAGCTATCGGACTATGGCTACACCTTC
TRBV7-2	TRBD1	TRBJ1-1	CASRYDRAQAFF	TGTGCCAGCAGGTATGACAGGGCACAAGCTTTCTTT
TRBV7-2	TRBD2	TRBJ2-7	CASSLDGTSPAEQYF	TGTGCCAGCAGCTTAGATGGGACTAGCCCGGCCGAGCAGTACTTC
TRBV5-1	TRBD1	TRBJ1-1	CASSLEGQGNSEAFF	TGCGCCAGCAGCTTGGAGGGACAGGGTAATTCTGAAGCTTTCTTT
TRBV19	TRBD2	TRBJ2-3	CASSNSGAPDTQYF	TGTGCCAGTAGTAATAGCGGGGCTCCAGATACGCAGTATTTT
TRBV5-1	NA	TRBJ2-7	CASRLTGTYEQYF	TGCGCCAGCAGACTAACAGGGACCTACGAGCAGTACTTC
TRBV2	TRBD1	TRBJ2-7	CASRGQGKVNEQYF	TGTGCCAGCAGAGGACAGGGGAAGGTCAACGAGCAGTACTTC
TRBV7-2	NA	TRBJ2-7	CASSPTVRDEQYF	TGTGCCAGCAGCCCCACGGTGCGGGATGAGCAGTACTTC
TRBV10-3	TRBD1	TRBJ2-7	CAISEPPGQGASYEQYF	TGTGCCATCAGTGAACCCCCGGGGCAGGGGGCCTCCTACGAGCAGTACTTC
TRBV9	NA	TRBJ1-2	CASSVGDTNAVGYTF	TGTGCCAGCAGCGTAGGTGACACAAACGCAGTTGGCTACACCTTC
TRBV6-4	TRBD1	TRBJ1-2	CASSEGQGARGYTF	TGTGCCAGCAGTGAAGGACAGGGGGCTCGGGGCTACACCTTC
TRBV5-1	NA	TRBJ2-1	CASSLGSSNGEQFF	TGCGCCAGCAGCTTGGGAAGTAGTAATGGTGAGCAGTTCTTC
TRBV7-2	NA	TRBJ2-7	CASSLGPVPAGNEQYF	TGTGCCAGCAGCTTAGGCCCTGTCCCGGCAGGGAACGAGCAGTACTTC
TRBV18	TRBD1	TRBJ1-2	CASSPSDRGRNYGYTF	TGTGCCAGCTCACCATCCGACAGGGGACGGAACTATGGCTACACCTTC
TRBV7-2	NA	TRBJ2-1	CASSLEKGENEQFF	TGTGCCAGCAGCTTAGAGAAGGGGGAAAATGAGCAGTTCTTC
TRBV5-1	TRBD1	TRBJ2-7	CASSLGLGQGPQQYF	TGCGCCAGCAGCTTGGGTCTCGGACAGGGTCCCCAGCAGTACTTC
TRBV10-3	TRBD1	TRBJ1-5	CAISDPGTDRGGQPQHF	TGTGCCATCAGTGATCCCGGAACGGACAGGGGCGGTCAGCCCCAGCATTTT
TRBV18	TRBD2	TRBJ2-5	CASSLAGEKETQYF	TGTGCCAGCTCGTTAGCGGGAGAAAAAGAGACCCAGTACTTC
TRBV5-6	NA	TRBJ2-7	CASSLANYEQYF	TGTGCCAGCAGCTTGGCCAACTACGAGCAGTACTTC
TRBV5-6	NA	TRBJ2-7	CASSLYGEQYF	TGTGCCAGCAGCTTATACGGGGAGCAGTACTTC
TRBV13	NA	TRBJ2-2	CASSSLNAGELFF	TGTGCCAGCAGCTCTCTAAACGCCGGGGAGCTGTTTTTT
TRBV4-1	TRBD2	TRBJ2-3	CASSQRVPGLAAAQDTQYF	TGCGCCAGCAGCCAACGCGTTCCGGGACTAGCGGCGGCGCAAGATACGCAGTATTTT
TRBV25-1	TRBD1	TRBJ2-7	CASSELDRDSGEQYF	TGTGCCAGCAGTGAATTGGACAGGGACTCCGGCGAGCAGTACTTC